This TCR beta chain was identified during a study of T cells in Graves' hyperthyroidism and ophthalmopathy. Findings and limits, study-wide: Clonotypes that were expanded in thyroid above 0.001 mostly appeared in blood too.

Researchers barred patients who had uncontrolled infection, other autoimmune disease, pregnancy or lactation. Diagnosis relied on clinical symptoms, serum thyroxine and TRAb, thyroid ultrasound and orbital computed tomography. Fresh peripheral blood, approximately 10 ml, was the source of the PBMCs. Many counts were recorded for this clonotype. Its antigen is not known. Germline CDR1 and CDR2: SEHNR and FQNEAQ (reference sequence). The CDR3 runs to 14 residues. The V gene end was trimmed by 5 bases and the J gene end by 2 bases; junction bases not matched to a gene: 6. TCR beta CDR3 region amplification was performed from RNA transcripts. HTBI primers were the set used in a first-round RT-PCR of the TCR CDR3. TCRdb used MiXCR to reprocess the multiplex PCR reads, holding one entry per CDR3 protein. Among about 760,000 distinct CDR3 sequences, approximately 40% were seen once, and the ten largest hold around 30%.

The TCR was taken from a woman aged 40 to 55 with Graves' hyperthyroidism. V gene TRBV7-9 combines with J gene TRBJ2-7, with 7 bases matching TRBD1. The sequencing sample was made of blood. CDR3 coding DNA: TGTGCCAGCAGCCTCAGGGACAGCACCTACGAGCAGTACTTC. Translated, it gives CASSLRDSTYEQYF.